The 19 T cell receptor beta chains below were found in one sample sequenced in a study of blood T cell repertoires in COVID-19. Sequencing used immunoSEQ multiplex PCR; TCRdb keeps in-frame clones, though not all of them. The data contain roughly 250,000 clones, 70% to 90% of them singletons. Sequenced: peripheral blood. These receptors all stem from a woman aged 25 to 39 with acute or convalescent COVID-19.

The CDR3 DNA is TGTGCCAGCAGTTCTCCCGGGACTAGCGGGAGGTTGGATACGCAGTATTTT. Residues: CASSSPGTSGRLDTQYF. V gene TRBV6-2 or TRBV6-3 combines with J gene TRBJ2-3, with TRBD2 matching over 15 bases. Trimming cost V 4 bases and J 6 bases; bases outside gene matches: 8. Germline assignment: CDR1 MNHEY and CDR2 SVGEGT. The CDR3 is 17 amino acids.

The table lists this clone with a count of one. The CDR3 coding sequence is TGTGCCAGCAGTTATTTCCGGGAGCGCTATGGCTACACCTTC. Its translation: CASSYFRERYGYTF. The V and J genes are TRBV6-2 or TRBV6-3 and TRBJ1-2; D is unclear. Germline-derived CDR1 and CDR2 are MNHEY and SVGEGT. V shed 3 bases and J shed 4 bases, with 12 bases lying between them. The CDR3 length is 14 residues.

V is TRBV4-3 and J is TRBJ2-7; D is possibly TRBD1 (5 bases). The CDR3 spans 15 residues. Germline V gene data show CDR1 as LGHNA and CDR2 as YSLEER. V lost 4 bases and J lost 1, with 14 bases in between. The CDR3 DNA is TGCGCCAGCAGCCCCGCCGCGACAGTGTCCTACGAGCAGTACTTC. Its translation is CASSPAATVSYEQYF.

The chain carries TRBV12-3 or TRBV12-4 and TRBJ1-6, with D unclear. This CDR3 is 13 amino acids long. V dropped 5 bases and J dropped 4 bases, with 6 bases sitting between them. CDR3 DNA sequence: TGTGCCAGCAGTAGCGTTTATAATTCACCCCTCCACTTT. It encodes CASSSVYNSPLHF.

Turning to this clone: Other DNA sequences in this sample translate to the same CDR3. V and J are TRBV5-4 and TRBJ2-2, with D possibly matching TRBD1 (5 bases). The V gene's germline CDR1 is SGHNT and CDR2 YYREEE (reference sequence). V was trimmed by 1 base and J by 0 bases, leaving 7 bases between them. The CDR3 length is 15 residues. The CDR3 DNA is TGTGCCAGCAGCTTGCAGGGTGCGAACACCGGGGAGCTGTTTTTT. Its translation is CASSLQGANTGELFF.

This clone was seen a single time. The junction shows a germline mismatch at one end, possibly a read error. The chain links TRBV13 to TRBJ2-3, with 13 bases that match TRBD2. From germline, CDR1 is PRHDT and CDR2 FYEKMQ (reference sequence). CDR3 length: 16 residues. The CDR3 sequence: CASSTLAGGPADTQYF. The DNA of the CDR3 is TGTGCCAGCAGCACACTAGCGGGAGGGCCGGCAGATACACAGTATTTT. The full variable domain, with the rest looked up from reference TRBV13 and TRBJ2-3, is AAGVIQSPRHLIKEKRETATLKCYPIPRHDTVYWYQQGPGQDPQFLISFYEKMQSDKGSIPDRFSAQQFSDYHSELNMSSLELGDSALYFCASSTLAGGPADTQYFGPGTRLTVL.

The rearrangement uses TRBV27 and TRBJ1-5; tentative D call: TRBD1 (6 bases). V shed 6 bases and J shed 4 bases, with 19 bases lying between them. There are 16 residues in the CDR3. Germline loops: CDR1 MNHEY, CDR2 SMNVEV (reference sequence). CDR3 nucleotide sequence: TGTGCCAGCAGCACATTGTTGACAGGAATAAATCAGCCCCAGCATTTT. Its protein is CASSTLLTGINQPQHF.

This clone appeared a few times. This chain links TRBV3-1 (or the pseudogene TRBV3-2) with TRBJ2-7; 9 nucleotides line up with TRBD2. Germline assignment: CDR1 LGHDT and CDR2 YNNKEL (reference sequence). The CDR3 is 15 residues long. V gave up 1 base and J gave up 5 bases; unmatched junction bases: 6. For the CDR3, the DNA is TGTGCCAGCAGCCAAGTGTATAGCGGGAGAAACGAGCAGTACTTC. Translated: CASSQVYSGRNEQYF.

This chain joins TRBV15 and TRBJ2-1; D is ambiguous. V was clipped by 5 bases and J by 10 bases, with 12 bases between them. The CDR3 has 12 residues. The germline V gene encodes CDR1 LNHNV and CDR2 YYDKDF (reference sequence). Here the CDR3 reads CATSAALQEQFF. The CDR3, as DNA: TGTGCCACCAGCGCTGCATTGCAGGAGCAGTTCTTC.

V and J are TRBV19 and TRBJ2-2; D not resolved. This CDR3 region has 15 residues. Trimming removed 6 bases from V and 3 bases from J, with 14 bases in between. Germline loops: CDR1 LNHDA, CDR2 SQIVND (reference sequence). DNA for the CDR3: TGTGCCAGTAGGGGCCCCCTCCCGGACACCGGGGAGCTGTTTTTT. Its translation is CASRGPLPDTGELFF.

The chain carries TRBV5-4 and TRBJ2-3; 8 bases are shared with TRBD2. Per the germline V gene, CDR1 is SGHNT and CDR2 is YYREEE (reference sequence). The CDR3 runs to 15 residues. V shed 0 bases and J 3 bases; nucleotides not matched to a gene: 3. The CDR3 is CASSLGGLGTDTQYF. In DNA, the CDR3 is TGTGCCAGCAGCTTGGGGGGACTAGGGACAGATACGCAGTATTTT.

This clone was detected many times. The rearrangement joins TRBV15 to TRBJ1-1; D is perhaps TRBD1 (5 bases). This CDR3 is 15 amino acids long. Looked up from germline, CDR1 is LNHNV and CDR2 is YYDKDF (reference sequence). Trimming shortened V by 0 bases and J by 0 bases, and 8 bases separated the two germline ends. The CDR3 spells CATSRDRGMNTEAFF. CDR3 coding DNA: TGTGCCACCAGCAGAGATCGGGGGATGAACACTGAAGCTTTCTTT.

The chain links TRBV5-6 to TRBJ2-7, with 10 bases aligning to TRBD2. Germline assignment: CDR1 SGHDT and CDR2 YYEEEE. Trimming at V came to 1 base and at J to 5 bases, leaving 6 bases not matched to a gene. This CDR3 contains 15 residues. The CDR3: CASSLLLAGANEQYF. The CDR3 bases are TGTGCCAGCAGCTTGCTTCTAGCGGGAGCGAACGAGCAGTACTTC.

The rearrangement joins TRBV18 to TRBJ1-5; 12 nucleotides line up with TRBD1. Losses at the gene ends were 4 bases for V and 2 bases for J; bases not matched to a gene: 12. CDR1 is KGHSH and CDR2 is LQKENI in the germline V gene. The CDR3 is made up of 19 amino acids. The CDR3 nucleotides read TGTGCCAGCTCACGCGCGGCCGGGACAGGGGGCAGTGGCAATCAGCCCCAGCATTTT. Its protein is CASSRAAGTGGSGNQPQHF.

The chain recombines TRBV6-5 with TRBJ2-7, with TRBD2 matching over 9 bases. This CDR3 contains 15 residues. The V gene end was trimmed by 0 bases and the J gene end by 5 bases; junction bases not matched to a gene: 5. Germline V gene sequence: CDR1 MNHEY, CDR2 SVGAGI. The CDR3 coding sequence is TGTGCCAGCAGTTACTCGCTAGCGGGACCCCACGAGCAGTACTTC. Its protein is CASSYSLAGPHEQYF.

V is TRBV11-2 and J is TRBJ1-1, with D maybe TRBD1 (6 bases). V gave up 4 bases and J gave up 6 bases, with 15 bases separating them. The CDR3 spans 14 residues. Germline V CDR1 and CDR2: SGHAT, FQNNGV. The CDR3 coding sequence is TGTGCCAGCAGCTCTACAGGGCTTTTGGCTGAAGCTTTCTTT. It encodes CASSSTGLLAEAFF.

The V call is TRBV6-1, the J call TRBJ2-4; no clear D. Germline V CDR1 and CDR2: MNHNS, SASEGT. Trimming shortened V by 2 bases and J by 9 bases, and 17 bases separated the two germline ends. The CDR3 consists of 15 residues. CDR3 sequence reads: CASSEYPSERGIQYF. DNA of the CDR3: TGTGCCAGCAGTGAATATCCCTCAGAGAGAGGCATTCAGTACTTC.

J is TRBJ2-3 and V is TRBV27; D may be TRBD2 (6 bases). The CDR3 extends over 14 amino acids. Germline assignment: CDR1 MNHEY and CDR2 SMNVEV (reference sequence). With 3 bases removed from V and 6 bases from J, the gap between germline ends came to 13 bases. This chain's CDR3 is CASSFMAGRDTQYF. The CDR3, as DNA: TGTGCCAGCAGTTTTATGGCAGGGAGGGATACGCAGTATTTT.

The V gene is TRBV15, the J gene TRBJ2-5; TRBD1 might be the D (6 bases). This CDR3 has 14 amino acids. The V end was cut by 0 bases, the J end by 5 bases, with 10 bases between. Germline V lookup: CDR1 LNHNV, CDR2 YYDKDF (reference sequence). Here the CDR3 reads CATSREWGRETQYF. The CDR3 region has the DNA TGTGCCACCAGCAGAGAGTGGGGGCGGGAGACCCAGTACTTC.